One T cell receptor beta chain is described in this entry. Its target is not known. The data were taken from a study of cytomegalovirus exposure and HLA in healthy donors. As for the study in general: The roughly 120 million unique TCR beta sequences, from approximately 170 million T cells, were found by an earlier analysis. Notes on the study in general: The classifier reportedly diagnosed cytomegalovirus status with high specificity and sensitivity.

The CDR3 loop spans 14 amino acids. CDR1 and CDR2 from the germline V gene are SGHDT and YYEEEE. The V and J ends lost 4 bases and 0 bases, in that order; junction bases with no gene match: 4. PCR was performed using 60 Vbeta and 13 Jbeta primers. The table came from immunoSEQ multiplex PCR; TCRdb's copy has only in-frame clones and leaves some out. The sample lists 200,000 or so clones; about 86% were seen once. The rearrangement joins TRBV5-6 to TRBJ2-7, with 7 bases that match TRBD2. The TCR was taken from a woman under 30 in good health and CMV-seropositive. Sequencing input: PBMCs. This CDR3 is CASSHGGSSYEQYF. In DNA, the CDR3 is TGTGCCAGCAGCCACGGCGGGAGCTCCTACGAGCAGTACTTC.